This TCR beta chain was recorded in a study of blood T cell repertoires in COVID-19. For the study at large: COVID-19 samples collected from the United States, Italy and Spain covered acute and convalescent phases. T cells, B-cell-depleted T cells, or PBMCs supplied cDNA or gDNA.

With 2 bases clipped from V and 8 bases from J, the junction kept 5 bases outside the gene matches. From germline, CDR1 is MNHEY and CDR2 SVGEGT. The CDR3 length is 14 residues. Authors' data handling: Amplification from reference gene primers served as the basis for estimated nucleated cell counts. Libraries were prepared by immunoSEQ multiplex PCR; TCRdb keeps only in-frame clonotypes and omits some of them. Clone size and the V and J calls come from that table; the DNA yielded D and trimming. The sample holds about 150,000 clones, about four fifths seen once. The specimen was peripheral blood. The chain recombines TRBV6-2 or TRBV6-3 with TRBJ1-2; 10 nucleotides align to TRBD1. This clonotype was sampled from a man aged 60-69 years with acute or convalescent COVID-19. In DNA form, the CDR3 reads TGTGCCAGCAGTTACCGAAGACAGGGGGCCGGCTACACCTTC. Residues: CASSYRRQGAGYTF.